This T cell receptor (beta chain) was sequenced during a study of blood T cell repertoires in COVID-19. With 4 bases clipped from V and 7 bases from J, the junction kept 6 bases outside the gene matches. CDR3 length: 13 residues. Germline CDR1 is MGHDK and CDR2 is SYGVNS. In the original processing: The authors estimated nucleated cell counts from reference gene primer amplification. Method: immunoSEQ multiplex PCR; TCRdb's copy keeps in-frame clones and lacks some. The V and J calls and the clone size are those of that table, but D and trimming were determined from the DNA. The repertoire consists of more than 250,000 clones, with 83% occurring once and the leading ten covering under 5.5%.

The V call is TRBV25-1, the J call TRBJ1-1, with 7 bases lining up with TRBD1. The origin of this receptor is a man between 60 and 75 years old who had recovered from COVID-19. Sequenced material: peripheral blood. For the CDR3, the DNA is TGTGCCAGCAGTGCCGGTAGGGACAGTGAAGCTTTCTTT. It yields the protein CASSAGRDSEAFF.